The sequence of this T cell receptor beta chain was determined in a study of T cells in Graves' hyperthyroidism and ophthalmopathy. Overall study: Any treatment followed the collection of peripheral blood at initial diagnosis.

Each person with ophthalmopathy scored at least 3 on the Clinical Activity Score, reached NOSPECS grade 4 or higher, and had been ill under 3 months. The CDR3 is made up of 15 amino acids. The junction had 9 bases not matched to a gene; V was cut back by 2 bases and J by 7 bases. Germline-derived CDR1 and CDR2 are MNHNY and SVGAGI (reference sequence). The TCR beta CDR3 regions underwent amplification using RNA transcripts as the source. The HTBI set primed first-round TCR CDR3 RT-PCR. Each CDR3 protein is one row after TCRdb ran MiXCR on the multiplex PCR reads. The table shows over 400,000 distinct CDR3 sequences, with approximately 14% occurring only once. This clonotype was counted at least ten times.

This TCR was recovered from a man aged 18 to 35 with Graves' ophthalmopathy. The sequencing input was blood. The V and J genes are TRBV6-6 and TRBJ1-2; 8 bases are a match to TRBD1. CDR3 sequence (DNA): TGTGCCAGCAGTTACCTCTCGACAGGGGTGGGTGGCTACACCTTC. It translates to CASSYLSTGVGGYTF.